Below are 21 T cell receptor beta chains sequenced from a single sample in a study of T cell repertoires in cytomegalovirus infection. Using its own MiXCR run on the reads, TCRdb lists one record per CDR3 protein. The sample holds about 160,000 distinct CDR3 sequences, less than 25% seen once. Their target antigens are unknown. Source: CD8+ T cells from cultured PBMCs, taken from culture after CMV antigen stimulation. All receptors derive from a human donor in good health (CMV status not recorded). Some clones in this sample may be carry-over from other donors' samples.

This clonotype was seen only a few times. The genes are TRBV9 and TRBJ1-3, with a tentative D call TRBD1 (6 bases). This CDR3 spans 15 amino acids. The V and J ends lost 0 bases and 2 bases respectively, with 9 bases between them. CDR1 and CDR2 from the germline V gene are SGDLS and YYNGEE. CDR3: CASSVDPGAGNTIYF. Here the CDR3 DNA reads TGTGCCAGCAGCGTAGACCCAGGGGCTGGAAACACCATATATTTT.

This clonotype was counted only a few times. The genes are TRBV12-3 or TRBV12-4 and TRBJ1-5; D is uncertain. The CDR3 consists of 14 residues. The ends were cut back, 3 bases at V and 5 bases at J, with 11 bases in the middle. The CDR3 region has the DNA TGTGCCAGCAGTTTTGGGGTTAGTTATCAGCCCCAGCATTTT. This translates into CASSFGVSYQPQHF.

This clonotype showed up many times. The chain links TRBV7-6 to TRBJ2-1, with 7 bases matching TRBD2. This CDR3 has 14 residues. Germline loops: CDR1 SGHVS, CDR2 FNYEAQ. J gave up 2 bases and V 6 bases, and 4 bases lay outside the gene matches. The DNA of the CDR3 is TGTGCCAGCAGTGGGGGGGAGACCTACAATGAGCAGTTCTTC. This encodes CASSGGETYNEQFF. Drawing the rest from reference TRBV7-6 and TRBJ2-1, the complete variable domain is GAGVSQSPRYKVTKRGQDVALRCDPISGHVSLYWYRQALGQGPEFLTYFNYEAQQDKSGLPNDRFSAERPEGSISTLTIQRTEQRDSAMYRCASSGGETYNEQFFGPGTRLTVL.

This clonotype was seen a handful of times. The gene calls are TRBV4-3 and TRBJ2-7, with D perhaps being TRBD1 or TRBD2 (5 bases each). Deletions cut 0 bases from V and 1 base from J, with 19 bases between. Germline CDR1 is LGHNA and CDR2 is YSLEER. The CDR3 extends over 18 amino acids. The CDR3 region has the DNA TGCGCCAGCAGCCAAGATACAGGAGGCCTCGACCTATCCTACGAGCAGTACTTC. It specifies CASSQDTGGLDLSYEQYF.

This chain links TRBV7-6 with TRBJ2-7, with TRBD1 matching 9 bases. The CDR3 is made up of 17 amino acids. Germline V gene lookup returns CDR1 SGHVS and CDR2 FNYEAQ. V lost 6 bases, J lost 2 bases, and 14 bases stayed unmatched. The CDR3 nucleotides are TGTGCCAGCAGTCGAACCGGGACAGGGACATATACCTACGAGCAGTACTTC. Its protein product is CASSRTGTGTYTYEQYF.

The chain couples TRBV7-6 to TRBJ2-1; 9 bases fit TRBD2. With V trimmed by 2 bases and J by 0 bases, 8 bases remained unmatched. The CDR3 totals 18 residues. Germline V gene data show CDR1 as SGHVS and CDR2 as FNYEAQ. Here the CDR3 DNA reads TGTGCCAGCAGCTTACGGCCCAGCGGGGGGCACTCCTACAATGAGCAGTTCTTC. The encoded protein is CASSLRPSGGHSYNEQFF.

This clonotype has ten or more counts. The chain employs TRBV7-2 and TRBJ2-1; D might be TRBD2 (6 bases). The CDR3 length is 14 residues. Between the trimmed V and J ends, which lost 6 bases and 2 bases, there was a span of 11 bases. In germline, CDR1 is SGHTA, CDR2 FQGNSA. Here the CDR3 reads CASRFSGAYNEQFF. The CDR3 coding sequence is TGTGCCAGCAGGTTTTCGGGGGCCTACAATGAGCAGTTCTTC.

V and J are TRBV7-9 and TRBJ2-4; D tentatively reads TRBD1 or TRBD2 (5 bases each). Trimming cost V 4 bases and J 0 bases, with 13 bases left between them. Germline CDR1 is SEHNR and CDR2 is FQNEAQ (reference sequence). This CDR3 spans 16 amino acids. CDR3 region: CASSSKGAGAKNIQYF. The DNA for the CDR3 is TGTGCCAGCAGCTCTAAAGGGGCGGGAGCCAAAAACATTCAGTACTTC.

The chain recombines TRBV6-1 with TRBJ1-2, with a tentative D call TRBD1 (6 bases). This CDR3 region has 15 residues. Per germline, CDR1 MNHNS and CDR2 SASEGT. Trimming pared 5 bases from V and 4 bases from J, leaving 17 bases between. CDR3 protein: CASSFPADSLYGYTF. In DNA, the CDR3 is TGTGCCAGCAGTTTCCCCGCGGACAGCCTCTATGGCTACACCTTC.

The V and J genes are TRBV11-2 and TRBJ2-3; 10 nucleotides line up with TRBD1. The CDR3 covers 15 residues. From germline, CDR1 is SGHAT and CDR2 FQNNGV. V lost 4 bases to trimming and J lost 3 bases; unmatched junction nucleotides: 4. This CDR3 is CASSWRGQGTDTQYF. In nucleotides, the CDR3 is TGTGCCAGCAGCTGGCGGGGACAGGGGACAGATACGCAGTATTTT.

This chain connects TRBV20-1 to TRBJ2-5, with TRBD2 identical over 7 bases. V lost 3 bases to trimming and J lost 2 bases; unmatched junction nucleotides: 12. This CDR3 spans 16 amino acids. Germline V gene data show CDR1 as DFQATT and CDR2 as SNEGSKA (reference sequence). The DNA for the CDR3 is TGCAGTGCTAGTAGGGTGGTTCTAGCGGCTCAAGAGACCCAGTACTTC. Amino acid sequence: CSASRVVLAAQETQYF.

This clonotype has just a few counts. The V gene is TRBV7-9, the J gene TRBJ1-6; D not certain. Germline V gives CDR1 SEHNR, CDR2 FQNEAQ (reference sequence). The CDR3 totals 15 residues. The ends were cut back, 0 bases at V and 9 bases at J, with 12 bases in the middle. CDR3 coding DNA: TGTGCCAGCAGCTTAGCGGCCAGTAAGGGTTCACCCCTCCACTTT. Protein sequence: CASSLAASKGSPLHF. Looking up the rest from reference TRBV7-9 and TRBJ1-6 gives the full variable domain: DTGVSQNPRHKITKRGQNVTFRCDPISEHNRLYWYRQTLGQGPEFLTYFQNEAQLEKSRLLSDRFSAERPKGSFSTLEIQRTEQGDSAMYLCASSLAASKGSPLHFGNGTRLTVT.

The genes are TRBV7-8 and TRBJ2-2, with 10 bases fitting TRBD2. Germline V gives CDR1 SGHVS, CDR2 FQNEAQ. J was trimmed by 4 bases and V by 7 bases; bases with no gene match: 12. This CDR3 contains 17 residues. The CDR3 coding sequence is TGTGCCAGCACCACATTGCCTAGCGGGGGAATCACCGGGGAGCTGTTTTTT. Translating gives CASTTLPSGGITGELFF. Together with reference TRBV7-8 and TRBJ2-2, the CDR3 gives the full variable domain: GAGVSQSPRYKVAKRGQDVALRCDPISGHVSLFWYQQALGQGPEFLTYFQNEAQLDKSGLPSDRFFAERPEGSVSTLKIQRTQQEDSAVYLCASTTLPSGGITGELFFGEGSRLTVL.

This clonotype has just a few counts. The V gene is TRBV14, the J gene TRBJ2-1, with TRBD2 matching 10 bases. In germline, CDR1 is SGHDN, CDR2 FVKESK. This CDR3 contains 19 residues. J was trimmed by 5 bases and V by 5 bases; bases with no gene match: 18. The CDR3 DNA is TGTGCCAGCAGCGCCCAGTTCGTAATACTAGCGGGGACCGACAATGAGCAGTTCTTC. The encoded protein is CASSAQFVILAGTDNEQFF.

The table lists this clonotype with a few counts. The chain employs TRBV4-2 and TRBJ2-1, with 10 bases fitting TRBD1. J lost 1 base, V lost 8 bases, and 5 bases had no gene match. There are 15 residues in the CDR3. Per germline, CDR1 LGHNA and CDR2 YNFKEQ. CDR3 sequence reads: CASGPGQGSYNEQFF. Here the CDR3 DNA reads TGTGCCAGCGGGCCGGGACAGGGGTCCTACAATGAGCAGTTCTTC.

This clonotype has only a few counts. The gene calls are TRBV12-3 or TRBV12-4 and TRBJ2-5; 10 nucleotides agree with TRBD2. CDR3 length: 16 residues. V was pared by 3 bases and J by 2 bases, with 6 bases of the junction left unmatched. DNA for the CDR3: TGTGCCAGCAGTTTTTGGCTAGCGGGGGATCAAGAGACCCAGTACTTC. This translates into CASSFWLAGDQETQYF.

The rearrangement joins TRBV9 to TRBJ2-1; TRBD2 aligns across 11 bases. There are 15 residues in the CDR3. V dropped 2 bases and J dropped 9; count of bases not matched to a gene: 7. CDR1 is SGDLS and CDR2 is YYNGEE in the germline V gene. Here the CDR3 reads CASSVGLAGGLEQFF. Written as DNA, the CDR3 is TGTGCCAGCAGCGTGGGGCTAGCGGGGGGACTTGAGCAGTTCTTC.

This chain joins TRBV28 and TRBJ2-7; 8 nucleotides match TRBD1. V shed 3 bases and J 5 bases; nucleotides not matched to a gene: 12. Germline V lookup: CDR1 MDHEN, CDR2 SYDVKM. This CDR3 is built from 16 residues. The CDR3 here is CASSFFAETGDHEQYF. CDR3 DNA: TGTGCCAGCAGTTTTTTTGCGGAGACAGGGGATCACGAGCAGTACTTC.

There are a few counts of this clonotype. The chain has TRBV12-3 or TRBV12-4 and TRBJ2-1, with TRBD1 as a possible D gene (6 bases). The CDR3 contains 17 residues. Trimming shortened V by 6 bases and J by 3 bases, and 21 bases separated the two germline ends. The CDR3 coding sequence is TGTGCCAGCAGCCTCCCCACAGGGATAAGTTACTACAATGAGCAGTTCTTC. Translated: CASSLPTGISYYNEQFF.

The table lists this clonotype with a few counts. J is TRBJ1-4 and V is TRBV5-1; D possibly corresponds to TRBD1 (6 bases). V shed 4 bases and J shed 2 bases, with 12 bases lying between them. Germline CDR1 reads SGHRS; CDR2 reads YFSETQ. CDR3 length: 15 residues. In nucleotides, the CDR3 is TGCGCCAGCAGCCCCGAAGGGGGGACTAATGAAAAACTGTTTTTT. Its protein is CASSPEGGTNEKLFF.

There are a few counts of this clonotype. This chain joins TRBV9 and TRBJ2-7; D is perhaps TRBD2 (6 bases). Germline V gene lookup returns CDR1 SGDLS and CDR2 YYNGEE. The CDR3 contains 17 residues. Trimming cost V 4 bases and J 6 bases, with 26 bases left between them. For the CDR3, the DNA is TGTGCCAGCAGCCTTCCCGTAACGGGGGAAGCTACGGTCGAGCAGTACTTC. Translated, it gives CASSLPVTGEATVEQYF. Complete variable domain (other parts from reference TRBV9 and TRBJ2-7): DSGVTQTPKHLITATGQRVTLRCSPRSGDLSVYWYQQSLDQGLQFLIQYYNGEERAKGNILERFSAQQFPDLHSELNLSSLELGDSALYFCASSLPVTGEATVEQYFGPGTRLTVT.